These 27 T cell receptor beta chains were all obtained from the same sample, sequenced in a study of T-cell memory formation after mild COVID-19. TCRdb analysed the 5' RACE reads with MiXCR anew, one entry per CDR3 protein. The repertoire holds some 100,000 distinct CDR3 sequences, with 11% as singletons. Sequencing used PBMCs or a T cell subset sorted from them (not recorded which). The receptors were gathered from a man aged 18 to 29 who had mild COVID-19 (a few samples of this study predate the infection). Cell type and time point are not known.

This clonotype appeared a few times. J is TRBJ1-3 and V is TRBV4-1; D remains ambiguous. This CDR3 contains 15 residues. Trimming removed 4 bases at V and 0 bases at J, with 10 bases between. Germline V gene data show CDR1 as MGHRA and CDR2 as YSYEKL. The CDR3 is CASSPDAGSGNTIYF. The CDR3 nucleotides read TGCGCCAGCAGCCCAGATGCGGGCTCTGGAAACACCATATATTTT.

The gene calls are TRBV7-2 and TRBJ2-5; D might be TRBD2 (7 bases). CDR1 and CDR2 (germline): SGHTA, FQGNSA. The CDR3 totals 17 residues. V lost 0 bases, J lost 2 bases, and 16 bases lay in between. The CDR3 is CASSLAPRGAGQETQYF. The CDR3 nucleotides read TGTGCCAGCAGCTTAGCCCCTCGGGGGGCGGGGCAAGAGACCCAGTACTTC. Full variable domain (remainder filled in from reference TRBV7-2 and TRBJ2-5): GAGVSQSPSNKVTEKGKDVELRCDPISGHTALYWYRQSLGQGLEFLIYFQGNSAPDKSGLPSDRFSAERTGGSVSTLTIQRTQQEDSAVYLCASSLAPRGAGQETQYFGPGTRLLVL.

This clonotype was counted between two and nine times. V gene TRBV7-3 combines with J gene TRBJ2-3, with D unclear. V dropped 5 bases and J dropped 0 bases, with 12 bases sitting between them. The CDR3 totals 15 residues. The V gene's germline CDR1 is SGHTA and CDR2 FQGTGA. This chain's CDR3 is CASSPTGRSTDTQYF. The DNA of the CDR3 is TGTGCCAGCAGCCCCACCGGGCGGAGCACAGATACGCAGTATTTT.

The chain is built from TRBV29-1 and TRBJ2-1, with D possibly matching TRBD2 (6 bases). Trimming shortened V by 4 bases and J by 8 bases, and 12 bases separated the two germline ends. This CDR3 contains 12 residues. CDR1 and CDR2 (germline): SQVTM, ANQGSEA. The chain's CDR3 is CSVVGRDYEQFF. The CDR3 bases are TGCAGCGTTGTAGGCAGGGACTATGAGCAGTTCTTC.

The chain recombines TRBV20-1 with TRBJ1-2; D is undetermined. Germline assignment: CDR1 DFQATT and CDR2 SNEGSKA (reference sequence). This CDR3 has 14 amino acids. Trimming cost V 1 base and J 5 bases, with 14 bases left between them. CDR3 in DNA: TGCAGTGCTAGAGCCCACAGAGTCGAATATGGCTACACCTTC. Protein sequence: CSARAHRVEYGYTF.

This clonotype was counted a few times. The V call is TRBV28, the J call TRBJ1-1; D possibly corresponds to TRBD1 (5 bases). The CDR3 contains 14 residues. CDR1 and CDR2 from the germline V gene are MDHEN and SYDVKM. V gave up 1 base and J gave up 0 bases, with 6 bases separating them. The CDR3 nucleotides are TGTGCCAGCAGTTTATCGGGGGTGAACACTGAAGCTTTCTTT. It yields the protein CASSLSGVNTEAFF.

The gene calls are TRBV6-5 and TRBJ2-7; 7 nucleotides match TRBD2. The CDR3 contains 13 residues. Trimming took 7 bases from V and 7 from J; bases not matched to a gene: 10. In germline, CDR1 is MNHEY, CDR2 SVGAGI. As DNA, the CDR3 is TGTGCCAGCACCGCCTACTTAGCGGGTGAGCAGTACTTC. Protein sequence: CASTAYLAGEQYF.

The genes are TRBV5-1 and TRBJ2-7; D gene unclear. CDR1 and CDR2 (germline): SGHRS, YFSETQ. The CDR3 consists of 14 residues. V was shortened by 3 bases and J by 0 bases, with 10 bases between the two germline ends. The CDR3, as DNA: TGCGCCAGCAGCTCCGGGTCGCTCTCCTACGAGCAGTACTTC. Translation gives CASSSGSLSYEQYF.

The V gene is TRBV9, the J gene TRBJ1-5; a possible D gene is TRBD1 (5 bases). CDR3 length: 15 residues. Germline V lookup: CDR1 SGDLS, CDR2 YYNGEE. Trimming stripped 0 bases from V and 6 bases from J, with 13 bases between. The CDR3 nucleotides read TGTGCCAGCAGCGTAGGCGCAGGGAGCGGTCAGCCCCAGCATTTT. Translating it yields CASSVGAGSGQPQHF.

This clonotype was observed a few times. The chain has TRBV7-6 and TRBJ1-4; no reliable D call. The germline CDR1 and CDR2 sequences are SGHVS and FNYEAQ. V dropped 3 bases and J dropped 0 bases, with 5 bases sitting between them. The CDR3 length is 14 residues. The CDR3 sequence is CASSFRATNEKLFF. In DNA, the CDR3 is TGTGCCAGCAGCTTCAGAGCAACTAATGAAAAACTGTTTTTT.

This clonotype was seen a handful of times. The gene calls are TRBV27 and TRBJ2-3; possible D gene TRBD2, 6 bases. The CDR3 length is 15 residues. In germline, CDR1 is MNHEY, CDR2 SMNVEV (reference sequence). V was trimmed by 8 bases and J by 0 bases, leaving 15 bases between them. The CDR3 nucleotides read TGTGCCAGCGTGCCCCCGCGGGACAGCACAGATACGCAGTATTTT. Its protein is CASVPPRDSTDTQYF.

The chain carries TRBV7-3 and TRBJ2-2; 7 nucleotides agree with TRBD1. CDR1 is SGHTA and CDR2 is FQGTGA in the germline V gene. J was trimmed by 5 bases and V by 8 bases; bases with no gene match: 11. The CDR3 loop spans 15 amino acids. The CDR3, as DNA: TGTGCCAGCCAACGGGACAGAAGTATTACCGGGGAGCTGTTTTTT. Encoded protein: CASQRDRSITGELFF.

The chain uses TRBV7-9 and TRBJ1-1, with 11 bases fitting TRBD1. Per germline, CDR1 SEHNR and CDR2 FQNEAQ (reference sequence). V dropped 5 bases and J dropped 4; count of bases not matched to a gene: 9. CDR3 length: 16 residues. CDR3 residues: CASSPTWTGGSTEAFF. The CDR3 region has the DNA TGTGCCAGCAGCCCAACATGGACAGGGGGCTCCACTGAAGCTTTCTTT.

This clonotype has a count of ten or more. The V and J genes are TRBV7-2 and TRBJ2-2; 11 bases agree with TRBD2. Germline V gene sequence: CDR1 SGHTA, CDR2 FQGNSA. This CDR3 has 19 residues. The junction had 7 bases not matched to a gene; V was cut back by 0 bases and J by 1 base. The CDR3 region is CASSLALLLAGVNTGELFF. The CDR3 nucleotides are TGTGCCAGCAGCTTAGCGCTTTTACTAGCGGGGGTGAACACCGGGGAGCTGTTTTTT.

This clonotype was observed many times. The rearrangement joins TRBV29-1 to TRBJ2-2; no definite D call. The length of the CDR3 is 12 residues. Trimming cost V 4 bases and J 4 bases, with 7 bases left between them. The V gene's germline CDR1 is SQVTM and CDR2 ANQGSEA. CDR3 nucleotides: TGCAGCGTTGCGGGTTCCACCGGGGAGCTGTTTTTT. Its protein product is CSVAGSTGELFF.

This clonotype was seen a handful of times. The genes are TRBV7-9 and TRBJ2-7; D not certain. Germline V gives CDR1 SEHNR, CDR2 FQNEAQ (reference sequence). Trimming pared 5 bases from V and 2 bases from J, leaving 10 bases between. This CDR3 has 13 amino acids. CDR3 region: CASSQGSAYEQYF. Written as DNA, the CDR3 is TGTGCCAGCAGCCAAGGCTCGGCCTACGAGCAGTACTTC.

This clonotype was counted only a few times. The rearrangement links TRBV20-1 to TRBJ2-2; D uncertain. Germline V gives CDR1 DFQATT, CDR2 SNEGSKA (reference sequence). V lost 0 bases to trimming and J lost 5 bases, with 10 bases between them. The CDR3 sequence is 14 residues long. The CDR3 DNA follows: TGCAGTGCTAGAGATCTCGACCGTACCGGGGAGCTGTTTTTT. The encoded protein is CSARDLDRTGELFF.

The chain couples TRBV18 to TRBJ2-3; D possibly corresponds to TRBD1 (6 bases). The germline CDR1 and CDR2 sequences are KGHSH and LQKENI. Trimming left V 4 bases short and J 2 bases short, with 16 bases between. The CDR3 sequence is 16 residues long. CDR3 residues: CASSRRGRGYTDTQYF. As DNA, the CDR3 is TGTGCCAGCTCACGCCGTGGCAGGGGCTACACAGATACGCAGTATTTT. The complete variable domain, with remaining parts taken from reference TRBV18 and TRBJ2-3, reads NAGVMQNPRHLVRRRGQEARLRCSPMKGHSHVYWYRQLPEEGLKFMVYLQKENIIDESGMPKERFSAEFPKEGPSILRIQQVVRGDSAAYFCASSRRGRGYTDTQYFGPGTRLTVL.

This clonotype came up a few times. The V call is TRBV5-1, the J call TRBJ1-1; D is uncertain. Germline CDR1 reads SGHRS; CDR2 reads YFSETQ. The germline V and J ends were trimmed by 4 bases and 0 bases, with 13 bases remaining between them. This CDR3 contains 15 residues. CDR3 nucleotide sequence: TGCGCCAGCAGCATCGCGGGAAATTTGAACACTGAAGCTTTCTTT. Protein sequence: CASSIAGNLNTEAFF.

The chain combines TRBV20-1 with TRBJ2-1, with D uncertain. Germline CDR1 is DFQATT and CDR2 is SNEGSKA (reference sequence). The CDR3 has 13 amino acids. Between the trimmed V and J ends, which lost 6 bases and 0 bases, there was a span of 9 bases. CDR3 coding DNA: TGCAGTGCGAGAAGAAACTCCTACAATGAGCAGTTCTTC. Its translation: CSARRNSYNEQFF.

In its sample, this clonotype was seen a few times. The chain has TRBV20-1 and TRBJ2-7, with 9 positions matching TRBD1. This CDR3 comprises 14 residues. Germline CDR1 is DFQATT and CDR2 is SNEGSKA (reference sequence). Trimming took 6 bases from V and 3 from J; bases not matched to a gene: 9. CDR3 residues: CSAHPRDRVYEQYF. Here the CDR3 DNA reads TGCAGTGCACACCCCCGGGACAGGGTCTACGAGCAGTACTTC.

In its sample, this clonotype is medium-sized. The chain couples TRBV4-1 to TRBJ2-5, with 7 bases matching TRBD2. CDR3 length equals 16 residues. Germline lookup yields CDR1 MGHRA and CDR2 YSYEKL. The trim removed 4 bases at V and 3 bases at J, leaving 11 bases unmatched. CDR3 nucleotides: TGCGCCAGCAGCCCCTCCCCGGGAGGAAAAAAAGAGACCCAGTACTTC. This encodes CASSPSPGGKKETQYF.

In its sample, this clonotype was seen many times. V and J are TRBV5-1 and TRBJ2-2; D might be TRBD1 (6 bases). CDR1 SGHRS and CDR2 YFSETQ come from the germline V gene. The CDR3 loop spans 15 amino acids. Trimming removed 0 bases at V and 3 bases at J, with 9 bases between. The CDR3 sequence is CASSLVSGDTGELFF. The CDR3 bases are TGCGCCAGCAGCTTGGTTTCAGGGGACACCGGGGAGCTGTTTTTT.

The chain employs TRBV6-1 and TRBJ1-1; D is unresolved. The V end lost 6 bases, the J end lost 0 bases, and 8 bases lay between the germline ends. Looked up from germline, CDR1 is MNHNS and CDR2 is SASEGT. The CDR3 consists of 13 residues. CDR3 protein: CASRSWMNTEAFF. The CDR3 nucleotides read TGTGCCAGCAGGAGTTGGATGAACACTGAAGCTTTCTTT.

This clonotype was recorded a few times. V is TRBV4-1 and J is TRBJ2-1, with a possible D match to TRBD2 (5 bases). The CDR3 has 14 residues. The V end was cut by 4 bases, the J end by 7 bases, with 14 bases between. Per germline, CDR1 MGHRA and CDR2 YSYEKL. This CDR3 reads CASSRESPGNEQFF. Here the CDR3 DNA reads TGCGCCAGCAGCCGGGAGTCCCCGGGGAATGAGCAGTTCTTC.

This clonotype has only a few counts. The rearrangement links TRBV5-1 to TRBJ2-6; D is possibly TRBD2 (6 bases). Germline V gene lookup returns CDR1 SGHRS and CDR2 YFSETQ. The length of the CDR3 is 15 residues. Trimming took 7 bases from V and 0 from J, leaving 11 bases between them. CDR3 amino acids: CASRAGNSGANVLTF. DNA of the CDR3: TGCGCCAGCCGCGCGGGGAACTCTGGGGCCAACGTCCTGACTTTC.

This clonotype was detected only a few times. The chain combines TRBV7-8 with TRBJ1-3; possibly TRBD1 for D (5 bases). CDR1 SGHVS and CDR2 FQNEAQ come from the germline V gene. V was trimmed by 3 bases and J by 6 bases, leaving 12 bases between them. CDR3 length equals 14 residues. The CDR3 DNA is TGTGCCAGCAGCTTGGGCGACAGAACAAACACCATATATTTT. Protein: CASSLGDRTNTIYF. The variable domain in full, with the rest retrieved from reference TRBV7-8 and TRBJ1-3, is GAGVSQSPRYKVAKRGQDVALRCDPISGHVSLFWYQQALGQGPEFLTYFQNEAQLDKSGLPSDRFFAERPEGSVSTLKIQRTQQEDSAVYLCASSLGDRTNTIYFGEGSWLTVV.